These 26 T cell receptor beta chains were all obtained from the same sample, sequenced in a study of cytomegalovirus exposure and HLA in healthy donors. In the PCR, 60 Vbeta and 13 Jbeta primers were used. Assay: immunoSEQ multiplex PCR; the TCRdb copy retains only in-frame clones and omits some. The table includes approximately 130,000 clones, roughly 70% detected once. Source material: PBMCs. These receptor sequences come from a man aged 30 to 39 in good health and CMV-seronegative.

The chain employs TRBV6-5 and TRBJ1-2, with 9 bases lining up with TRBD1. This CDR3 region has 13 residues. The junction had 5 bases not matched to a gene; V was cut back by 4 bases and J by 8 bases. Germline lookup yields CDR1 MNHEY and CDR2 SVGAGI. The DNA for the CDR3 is TGTGCCAGCAGTTCGCGGGACAGGGCCGGCTACACCTTC. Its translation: CASSSRDRAGYTF.

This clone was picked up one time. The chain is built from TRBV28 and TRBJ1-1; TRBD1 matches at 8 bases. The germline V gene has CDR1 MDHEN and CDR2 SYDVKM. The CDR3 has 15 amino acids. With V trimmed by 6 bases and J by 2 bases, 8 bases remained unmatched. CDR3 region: CASSSYAGGNTEAFF. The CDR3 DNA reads TGTGCCAGCAGCAGTTACGCAGGGGGCAACACTGAAGCTTTCTTT.

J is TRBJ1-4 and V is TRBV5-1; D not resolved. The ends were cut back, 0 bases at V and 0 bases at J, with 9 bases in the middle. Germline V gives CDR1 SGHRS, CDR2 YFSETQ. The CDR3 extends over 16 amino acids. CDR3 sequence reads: CASSLGASATNEKLFF. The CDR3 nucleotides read TGCGCCAGCAGCTTGGGAGCGTCTGCAACTAATGAAAAACTGTTTTTT.

CDR3 sequence (DNA): TGTGCCTGGAGTGTGGGGAAGGCAGGGGGGTTCGTCACAGATACGCAGTATTTT. This sequence encodes CAWSVGKAGGFVTDTQYF. The chain carries TRBV30 and TRBJ2-3; D perhaps matches TRBD1 (7 bases). The CDR3 length is 18 residues. Germline assignment: CDR1 GTSNPN and CDR2 SVGIG (reference sequence). V lost 0 bases and J lost 2, with 21 bases in between.

CDR3 nucleotide sequence: TGTGCCAGCAGAAGTCAGGGCCTACTTTATGGCTACACCTTC. Protein: CASRSQGLLYGYTF. The chain couples TRBV6-5 to TRBJ1-2, with D perhaps TRBD1 (5 bases). The length of the CDR3 is 14 residues. Trimming removed 6 bases at V and 5 bases at J, with 16 bases between. From germline, CDR1 is MNHEY and CDR2 SVGAGI.

The CDR3 protein is CASSPDRNGYEQYF. The CDR3 bases are TGTGCCAGCAGCCCTGACAGGAACGGGTACGAGCAGTACTTC. V and J are TRBV5-6 and TRBJ2-7; D might be TRBD1 (6 bases). The CDR3 covers 14 residues. Germline V gives CDR1 SGHDT, CDR2 YYEEEE. Deletions cut 4 bases from V and 4 bases from J, with 15 bases between.

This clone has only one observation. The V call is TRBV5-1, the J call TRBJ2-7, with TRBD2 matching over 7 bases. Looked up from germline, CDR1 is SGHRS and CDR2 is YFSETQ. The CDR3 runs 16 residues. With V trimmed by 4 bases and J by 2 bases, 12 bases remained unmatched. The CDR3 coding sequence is TGCGCCAGCAGCAGGGGAGGGAGCAGGACCGCCTACGAGCAGTACTTC. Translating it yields CASSRGGSRTAYEQYF.

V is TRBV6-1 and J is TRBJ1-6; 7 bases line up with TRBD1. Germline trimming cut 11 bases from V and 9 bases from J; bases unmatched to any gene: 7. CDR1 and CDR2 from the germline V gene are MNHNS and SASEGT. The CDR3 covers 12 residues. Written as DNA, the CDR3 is TGTGCCGGAGGGACAGACGCTTCACCCCTCCACTTT. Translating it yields CAGGTDASPLHF.

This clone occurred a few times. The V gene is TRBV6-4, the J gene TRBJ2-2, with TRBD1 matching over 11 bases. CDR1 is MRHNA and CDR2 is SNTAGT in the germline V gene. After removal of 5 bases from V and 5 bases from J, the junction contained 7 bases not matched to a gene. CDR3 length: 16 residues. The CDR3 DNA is TGTGCCAGCAGTCAGGACAGGGGGCGCGGAACCGGGGAGCTGTTTTTT. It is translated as CASSQDRGRGTGELFF.

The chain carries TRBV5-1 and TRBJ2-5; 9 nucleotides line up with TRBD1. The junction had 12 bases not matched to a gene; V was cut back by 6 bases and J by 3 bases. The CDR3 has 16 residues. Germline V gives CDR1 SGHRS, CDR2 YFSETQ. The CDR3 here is CASNDATRDREETQYF. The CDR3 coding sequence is TGCGCCAGCAACGACGCAACCCGGGACAGGGAAGAGACCCAGTACTTC.

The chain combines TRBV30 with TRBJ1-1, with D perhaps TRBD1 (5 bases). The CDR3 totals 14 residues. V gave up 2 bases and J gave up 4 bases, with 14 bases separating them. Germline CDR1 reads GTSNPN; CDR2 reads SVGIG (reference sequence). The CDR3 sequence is CAWSRVFRGTEAFF. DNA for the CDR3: TGTGCCTGGAGTAGAGTGTTTAGGGGCACTGAAGCTTTCTTT.

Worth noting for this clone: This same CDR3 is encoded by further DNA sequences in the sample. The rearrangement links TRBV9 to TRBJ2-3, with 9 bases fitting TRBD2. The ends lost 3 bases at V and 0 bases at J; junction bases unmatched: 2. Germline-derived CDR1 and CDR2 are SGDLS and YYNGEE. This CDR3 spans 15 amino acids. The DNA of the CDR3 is TGTGCCAGCAGCGAGACTAGCGGAAGCACAGATACGCAGTATTTT. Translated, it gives CASSETSGSTDTQYF.

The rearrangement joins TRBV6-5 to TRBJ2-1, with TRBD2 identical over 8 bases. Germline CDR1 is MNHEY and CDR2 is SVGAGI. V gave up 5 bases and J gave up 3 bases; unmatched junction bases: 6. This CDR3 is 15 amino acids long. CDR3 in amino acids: CASSISGTNYNEQFF. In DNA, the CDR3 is TGTGCCAGCAGTATTAGCGGGACGAACTACAATGAGCAGTTCTTC.

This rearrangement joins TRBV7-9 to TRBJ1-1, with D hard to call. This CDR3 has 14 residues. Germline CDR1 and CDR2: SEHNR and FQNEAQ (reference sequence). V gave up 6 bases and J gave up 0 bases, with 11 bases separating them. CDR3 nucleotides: TGTGCCAGCAGTTTAACATCCTTGAACACTGAAGCTTTCTTT. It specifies CASSLTSLNTEAFF.

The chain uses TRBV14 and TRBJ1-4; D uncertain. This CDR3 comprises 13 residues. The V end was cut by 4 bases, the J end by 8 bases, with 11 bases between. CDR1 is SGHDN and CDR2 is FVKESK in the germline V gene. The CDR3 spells CASSRGSREKLFF. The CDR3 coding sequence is TGTGCCAGCAGCCGAGGATCCCGGGAAAAACTGTTTTTT.

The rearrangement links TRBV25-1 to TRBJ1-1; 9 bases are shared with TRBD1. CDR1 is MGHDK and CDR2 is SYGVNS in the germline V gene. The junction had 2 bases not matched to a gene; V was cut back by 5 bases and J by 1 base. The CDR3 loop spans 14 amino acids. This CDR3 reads CASSQQGANTEAFF. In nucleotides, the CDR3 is TGTGCCAGCAGTCAACAGGGGGCGAACACTGAAGCTTTCTTT.

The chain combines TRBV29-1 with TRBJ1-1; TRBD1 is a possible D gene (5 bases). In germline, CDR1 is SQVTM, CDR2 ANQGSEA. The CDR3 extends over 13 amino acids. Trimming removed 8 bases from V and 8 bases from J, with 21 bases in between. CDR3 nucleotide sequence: TGCAGCCTACGGGACTTTTCCTCTAAGGAAGCTTTCTTT. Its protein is CSLRDFSSKEAFF.

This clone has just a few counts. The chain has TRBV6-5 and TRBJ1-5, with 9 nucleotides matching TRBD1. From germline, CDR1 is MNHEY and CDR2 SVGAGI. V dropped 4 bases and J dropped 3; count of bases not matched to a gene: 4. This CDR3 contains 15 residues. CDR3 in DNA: TGTGCCAGCAGTTCCGGGACAGGGTTCAATCAGCCCCAGCATTTT. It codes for CASSSGTGFNQPQHF.

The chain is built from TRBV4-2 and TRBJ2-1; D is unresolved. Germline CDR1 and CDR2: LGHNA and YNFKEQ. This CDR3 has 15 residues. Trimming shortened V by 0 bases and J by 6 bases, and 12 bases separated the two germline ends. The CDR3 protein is CASSQDLLERNEQFF. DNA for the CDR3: TGTGCCAGCAGCCAAGATCTCTTGGAGCGCAATGAGCAGTTCTTC.

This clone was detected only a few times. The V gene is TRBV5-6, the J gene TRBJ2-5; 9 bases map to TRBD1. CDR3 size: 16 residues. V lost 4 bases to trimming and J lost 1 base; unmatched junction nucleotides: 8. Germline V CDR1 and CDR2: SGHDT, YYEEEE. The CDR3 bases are TGTGCCAGCAGCCTAGCCGGGACAGGGTCCCAAGAGACCCAGTACTTC. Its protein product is CASSLAGTGSQETQYF. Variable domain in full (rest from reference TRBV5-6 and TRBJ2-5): DAGVTQSPTHLIKTRGQQVTLRCSPKSGHDTVSWYQQALGQGPQFIFQYYEEEERQRGNFPDRFSGHQFPNYSSELNVNALLLGDSALYLCASSLAGTGSQETQYFGPGTRLLVL.

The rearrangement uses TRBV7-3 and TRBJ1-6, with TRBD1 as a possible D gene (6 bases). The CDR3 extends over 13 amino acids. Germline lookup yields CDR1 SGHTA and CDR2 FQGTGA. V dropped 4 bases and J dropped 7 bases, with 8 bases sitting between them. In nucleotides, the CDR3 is TGTGCCAGCAGCTACACAGGGAATTCACCCCTCCACTTT. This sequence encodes CASSYTGNSPLHF.

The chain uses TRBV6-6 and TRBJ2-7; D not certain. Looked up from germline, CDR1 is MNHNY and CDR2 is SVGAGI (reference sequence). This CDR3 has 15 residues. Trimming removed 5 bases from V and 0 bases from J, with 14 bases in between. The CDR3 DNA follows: TGTGCCAGCAGTCCTACCATACAGAGCTCCTACGAGCAGTACTTC. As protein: CASSPTIQSSYEQYF.

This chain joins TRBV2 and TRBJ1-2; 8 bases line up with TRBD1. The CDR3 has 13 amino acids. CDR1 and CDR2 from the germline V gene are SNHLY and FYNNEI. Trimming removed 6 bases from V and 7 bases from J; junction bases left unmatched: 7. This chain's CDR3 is CASSPTGAGGYTF. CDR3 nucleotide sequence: TGTGCCAGCAGCCCGACAGGGGCGGGTGGCTACACCTTC.

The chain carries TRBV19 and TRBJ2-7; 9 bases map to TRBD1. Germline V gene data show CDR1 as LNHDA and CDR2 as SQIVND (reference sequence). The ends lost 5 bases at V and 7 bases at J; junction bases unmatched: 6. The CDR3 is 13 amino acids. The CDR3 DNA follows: TGTGCCAGTAGTGACAGGGGGTTTGTGGAGCAGTACTTC. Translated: CASSDRGFVEQYF. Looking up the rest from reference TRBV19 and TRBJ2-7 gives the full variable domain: DGGITQSPKYLFRKEGQNVTLSCEQNLNHDAMYWYRQDPGQGLRLIYYSQIVNDFQKGDIAEGYSVSREKKESFPLTVTSAQKNPTAFYLCASSDRGFVEQYFGPGTRLTVT.

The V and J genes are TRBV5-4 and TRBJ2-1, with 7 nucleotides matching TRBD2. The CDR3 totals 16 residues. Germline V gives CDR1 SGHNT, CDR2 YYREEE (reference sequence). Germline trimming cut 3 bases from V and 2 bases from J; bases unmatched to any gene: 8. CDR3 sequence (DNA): TGTGCCAGCAGCTCCCAGCGGGGAAACCCCTACAATGAGCAGTTCTTC. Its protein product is CASSSQRGNPYNEQFF. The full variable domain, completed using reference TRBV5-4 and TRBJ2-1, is ETGVTQSPTHLIKTRGQQVTLRCSSQSGHNTVSWYQQALGQGPQFIFQYYREEENGRGNFPPRFSGLQFPNYSSELNVNALELDDSALYLCASSSQRGNPYNEQFFGPGTRLTVL.

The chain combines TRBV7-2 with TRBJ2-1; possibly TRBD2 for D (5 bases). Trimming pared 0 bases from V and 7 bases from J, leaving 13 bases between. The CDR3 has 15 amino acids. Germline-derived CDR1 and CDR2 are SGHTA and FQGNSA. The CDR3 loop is CASSLALVEGNEQFF. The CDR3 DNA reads TGTGCCAGCAGCTTAGCGCTGGTAGAGGGTAATGAGCAGTTCTTC.